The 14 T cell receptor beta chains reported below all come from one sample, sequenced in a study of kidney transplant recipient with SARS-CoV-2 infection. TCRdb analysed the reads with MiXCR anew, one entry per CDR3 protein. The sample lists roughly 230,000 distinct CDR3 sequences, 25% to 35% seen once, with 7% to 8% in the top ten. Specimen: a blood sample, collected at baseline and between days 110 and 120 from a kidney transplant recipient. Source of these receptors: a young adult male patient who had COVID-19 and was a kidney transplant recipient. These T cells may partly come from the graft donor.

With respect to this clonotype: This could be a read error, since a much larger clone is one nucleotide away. The CDR3 reads CAGKRTSGSSDTQYF. The CDR3 region has the DNA TGTGCCGGTAAACGGACTAGCGGGAGTTCAGATACGCAGTATTTT. The rearrangement uses TRBV19 and TRBJ2-3; 13 nucleotides match TRBD2. This CDR3 region has 15 residues. From germline, CDR1 is LNHDA and CDR2 SQIVND (reference sequence). V lost 11 bases and J lost 4; bases outside the gene matches: 9.

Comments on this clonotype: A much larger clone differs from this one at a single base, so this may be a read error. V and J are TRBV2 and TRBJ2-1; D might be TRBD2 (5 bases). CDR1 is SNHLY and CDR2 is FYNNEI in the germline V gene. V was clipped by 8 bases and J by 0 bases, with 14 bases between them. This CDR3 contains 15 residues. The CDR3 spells CASGSTRTSYNEQFF. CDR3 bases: TGTGCCAGCGGTTCAACTAGAACCTCCTACAATGAGCAGTTCTTC.

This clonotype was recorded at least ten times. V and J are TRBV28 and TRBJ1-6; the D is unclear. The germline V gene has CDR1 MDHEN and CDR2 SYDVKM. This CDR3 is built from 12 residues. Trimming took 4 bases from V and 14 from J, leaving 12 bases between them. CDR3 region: CASSSPLGTLHF. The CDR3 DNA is TGTGCCAGCAGTTCACCCCTGGGGACCCTCCACTTT.

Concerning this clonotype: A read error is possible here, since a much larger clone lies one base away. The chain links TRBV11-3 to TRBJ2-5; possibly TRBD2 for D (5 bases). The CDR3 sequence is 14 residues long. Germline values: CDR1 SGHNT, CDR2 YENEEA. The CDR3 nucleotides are TGTGCCGGCAGCGTAAGTACAAGCGGAGGAGAGCAGTACTTC. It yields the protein CAGSVSTSGGEQYF.

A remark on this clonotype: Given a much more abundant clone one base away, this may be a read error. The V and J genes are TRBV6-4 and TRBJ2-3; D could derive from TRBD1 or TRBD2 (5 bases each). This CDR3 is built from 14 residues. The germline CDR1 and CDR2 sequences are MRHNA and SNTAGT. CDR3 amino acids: CAGSQGDGADTQYF. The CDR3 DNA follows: TGTGCCGGCAGTCAGGGAGATGGAGCAGATACGCAGTATTTT.

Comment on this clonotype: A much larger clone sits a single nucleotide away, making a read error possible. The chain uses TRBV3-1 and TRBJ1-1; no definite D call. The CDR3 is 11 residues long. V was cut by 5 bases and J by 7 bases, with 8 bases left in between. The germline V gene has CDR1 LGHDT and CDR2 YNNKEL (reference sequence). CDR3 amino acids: CASSIRHEAFF. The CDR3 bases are TGTGCCAGCAGCATCAGGCATGAAGCTTTCTTT.

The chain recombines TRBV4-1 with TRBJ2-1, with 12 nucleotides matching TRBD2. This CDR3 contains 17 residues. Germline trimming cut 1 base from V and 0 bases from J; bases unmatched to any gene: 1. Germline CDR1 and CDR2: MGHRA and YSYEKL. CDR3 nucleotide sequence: TGCGCCAGCAGCCAAGGACTAGCGGGAGCCTCCTACAATGAGCAGTTCTTC. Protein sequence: CASSQGLAGASYNEQFF.

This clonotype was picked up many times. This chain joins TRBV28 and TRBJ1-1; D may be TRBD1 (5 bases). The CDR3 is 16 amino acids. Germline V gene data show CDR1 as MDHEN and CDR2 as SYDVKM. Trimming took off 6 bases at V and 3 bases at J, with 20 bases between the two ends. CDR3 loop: CASRGRLGRGDTEAFF. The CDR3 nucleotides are TGTGCCAGCAGGGGCAGACTGGGACGGGGGGACACTGAAGCTTTCTTT.

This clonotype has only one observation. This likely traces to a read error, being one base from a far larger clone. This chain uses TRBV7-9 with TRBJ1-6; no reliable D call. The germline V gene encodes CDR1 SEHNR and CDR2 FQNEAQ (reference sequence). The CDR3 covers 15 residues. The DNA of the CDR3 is TGTGCCGGCAGCTTAGGTGAATTCGGGCGTTCACCCCTCCACTTT. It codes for CAGSLGEFGRSPLHF.

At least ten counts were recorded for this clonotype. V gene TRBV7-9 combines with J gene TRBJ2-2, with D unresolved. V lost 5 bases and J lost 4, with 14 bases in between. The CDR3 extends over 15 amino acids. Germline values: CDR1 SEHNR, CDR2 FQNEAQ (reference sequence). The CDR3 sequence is CASSPKGKGTGELFF. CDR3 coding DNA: TGTGCCAGCAGCCCAAAGGGAAAAGGCACCGGGGAGCTGTTTTTT.

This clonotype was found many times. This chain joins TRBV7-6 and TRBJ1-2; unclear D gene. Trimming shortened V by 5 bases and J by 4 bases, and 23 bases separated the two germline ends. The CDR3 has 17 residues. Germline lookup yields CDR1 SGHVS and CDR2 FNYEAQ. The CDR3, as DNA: TGTGCCAGCAGCGGTTCCGCTGAATCTCGAAAGACCTATGGCTACACCTTC. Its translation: CASSGSAESRKTYGYTF.

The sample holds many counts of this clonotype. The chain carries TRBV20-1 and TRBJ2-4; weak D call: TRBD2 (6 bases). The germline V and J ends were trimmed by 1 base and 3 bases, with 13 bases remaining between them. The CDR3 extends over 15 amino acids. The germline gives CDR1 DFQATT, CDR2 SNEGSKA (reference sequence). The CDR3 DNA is TGCAGTGCTAGAGGGGCTAGCGTAGGCAAAAACATTCAGTACTTC. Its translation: CSARGASVGKNIQYF.

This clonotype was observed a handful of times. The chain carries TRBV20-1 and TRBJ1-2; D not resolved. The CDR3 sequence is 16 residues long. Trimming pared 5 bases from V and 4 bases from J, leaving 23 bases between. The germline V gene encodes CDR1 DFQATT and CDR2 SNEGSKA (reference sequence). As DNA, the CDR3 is TGCAGTGCTGAAAATGCGCTGTTTCGAAAGACCTATGGCTACACCTTC. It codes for CSAENALFRKTYGYTF.

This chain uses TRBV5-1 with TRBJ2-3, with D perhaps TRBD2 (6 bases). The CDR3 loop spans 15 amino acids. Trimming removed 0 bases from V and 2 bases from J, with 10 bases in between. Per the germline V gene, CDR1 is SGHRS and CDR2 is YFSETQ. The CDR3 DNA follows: TGCGCCAGCAGCTTGGGGCGGGACCTCACAGATACGCAGTATTTT. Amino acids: CASSLGRDLTDTQYF.